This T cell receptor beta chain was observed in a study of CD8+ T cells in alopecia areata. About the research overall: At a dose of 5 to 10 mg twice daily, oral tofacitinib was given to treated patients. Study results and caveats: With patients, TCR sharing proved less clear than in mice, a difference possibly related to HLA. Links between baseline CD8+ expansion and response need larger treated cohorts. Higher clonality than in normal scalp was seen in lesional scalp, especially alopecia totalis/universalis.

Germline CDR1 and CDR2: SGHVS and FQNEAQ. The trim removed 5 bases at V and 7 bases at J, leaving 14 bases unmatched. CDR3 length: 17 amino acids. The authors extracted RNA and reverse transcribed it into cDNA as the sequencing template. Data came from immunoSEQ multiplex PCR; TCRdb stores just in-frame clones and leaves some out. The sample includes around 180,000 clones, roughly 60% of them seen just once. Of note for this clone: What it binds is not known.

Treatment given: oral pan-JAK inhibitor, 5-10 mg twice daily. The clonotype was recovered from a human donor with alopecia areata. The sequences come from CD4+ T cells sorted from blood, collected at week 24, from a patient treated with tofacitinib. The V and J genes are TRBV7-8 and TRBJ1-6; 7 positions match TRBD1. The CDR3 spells CASSRVRNRGDNSPLHF. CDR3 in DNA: TGTGCCAGCAGCCGGGTTCGGAACAGGGGAGACAATTCACCCCTCCACTTT.